This TCR beta chain was identified in a study of T cell repertoires in cytomegalovirus infection. This clonotype was counted ten times or more. V lost 4 bases, J lost 6 bases, and 28 bases lay in between. Germline V gene data show CDR1 as MDHEN and CDR2 as SYDVKM. The CDR3 covers 18 residues. A single record per CDR3 protein comes from TCRdb applying MiXCR to the reads. The table records some 320,000 distinct CDR3 sequences, more than 8% of them present only once. Sequencing used PBMCs. The source of this sequence is a human donor in good health (CMV status not recorded). Some clones in this sample may be carry-over from other donors' samples. The chain links TRBV28 to TRBJ2-7; perhaps TRBD2 as D (6 bases). CDR3 sequence reads: CASSSVLGGMVQMGEQYF. The CDR3 bases are TGTGCCAGCAGTTCCGTCCTCGGGGGAATGGTTCAGATGGGCGAGCAGTACTTC.